This T cell receptor beta chain was documented in a study of PD-1 blockade in classical Hodgkin lymphoma. All patients experienced relapse after autologous stem cell transplantation, and brentuximab vedotin exposure was variable. The study purified CD4+ T cells from thawed PBMCs using magnetic negative selection. The protocol was immunoSEQ multiplex PCR, while the TCRdb copy is restricted to in-frame clones and leaves out a portion. This table holds approximately 25,000 clones, less than 90% found once. Looked up from germline, CDR1 is GTSNPN and CDR2 is SVGIG (reference sequence). Trimming took off 7 bases at V and 8 bases at J, with 8 bases between the two ends. CDR3 length: 10 amino acids.

V usage is TRBV30 and J usage is TRBJ2-2, with no clear D. The specimen was CD4+ T cells from blood, collected at baseline. The TCR originated in a human donor with classical Hodgkin lymphoma. In DNA, the CDR3 is TGTGCCTCCCAAGGGGGGGAGCTGTTTTTT. Its translation: CASQGGELFF. The full variable domain, completed using reference TRBV30 and TRBJ2-2, is SQTIHQWPATLVQPVGSPLSLECTVEGTSNPNLYWYRQAAGRGLQLLFYSVGIGQISSEVPQNLSASRPQDRQFILSSKKLLLSDSGFYLCASQGGELFFGEGSRLTVL.